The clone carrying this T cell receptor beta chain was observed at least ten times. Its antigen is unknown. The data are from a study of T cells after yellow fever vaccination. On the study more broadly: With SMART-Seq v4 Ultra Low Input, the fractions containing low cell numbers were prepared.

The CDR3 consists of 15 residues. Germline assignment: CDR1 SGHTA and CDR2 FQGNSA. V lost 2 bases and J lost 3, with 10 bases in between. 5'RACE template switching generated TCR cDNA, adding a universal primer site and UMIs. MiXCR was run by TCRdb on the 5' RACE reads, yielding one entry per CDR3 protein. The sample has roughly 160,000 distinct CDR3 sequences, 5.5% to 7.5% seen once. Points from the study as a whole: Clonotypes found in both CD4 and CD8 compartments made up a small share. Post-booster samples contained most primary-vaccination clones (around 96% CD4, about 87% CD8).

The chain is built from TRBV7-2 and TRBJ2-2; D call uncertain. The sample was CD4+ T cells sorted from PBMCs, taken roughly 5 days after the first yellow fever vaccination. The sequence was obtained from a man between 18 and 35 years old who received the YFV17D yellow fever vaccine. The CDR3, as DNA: TGTGCCAGCAGCTTAATACCCGTGGACACCGGGGAGCTGTTTTTT. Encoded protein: CASSLIPVDTGELFF.